This TCR beta chain was observed in a study of T cell responses to AZD1222 COVID-19 vaccine. Method: immunoSEQ multiplex PCR; TCRdb's copy keeps in-frame clones and lacks some. Of about 100,000 clones detected, around 84% appear once; the ten largest clones hold roughly 3%. This clone was observed a handful of times. The antigen is not known. Study-level points and caveats: The span of vaccine-associated CD4 TCRs extended across spike, with dominance at 160-218 and 743-854. Rises in breadth and depth of Spike-specific TCRs came after two AZD1222 doses.

Germline values: CDR1 SEHNR, CDR2 FQNEAQ (reference sequence). The CDR3 covers 15 residues. Trimming took 2 bases from V and 5 from J, leaving 15 bases between them. The chain uses TRBV7-9 and TRBJ1-2, with D perhaps TRBD1 (5 bases). This receptor was taken from an adult in good health. The sequencing here drew on peripheral blood, taken on day 0 of AZD1222 vaccination. CDR3 bases: TGTGCCAGCAGCTTATACGGGGGTATTCAATATGGCTACACCTTC. It translates to CASSLYGGIQYGYTF.